This T cell receptor beta chain was recorded in a study of CD8+ T cells in alopecia areata (dated 2018 in TCRdb). Background on the whole study: The treated patients took part in an open-label pilot trial in which moderate-to-severe alopecia areata was treated with oral tofacitinib at 5 to 10 mg twice daily. To study T cell clonal expansion in alopecia areata, the researchers applied high-throughput TCRbeta sequencing to both the C3H/HeJ mouse model and human patients. RNA was obtained with the PAXgene miRNA kit for fixed scalp, the miRNeasy kit for PBMCs, and the RNeasy kit for mouse skin. Scalp clonality was compared across normal scalp (n=4), patchy alopecia areata scalp (n=8), and alopecia totalis/universalis scalp (n=8). immunoSEQ multiplex PCR using 35 Vbeta forward primers and 13 Jbeta reverse primers was used to amplify TCRbeta CDR3 regions. Disease severity in treated patients was measured with the SALT score, which quantifies the percentage of affected scalp surface area. On the human side, TCRbeta sequencing was run on scalp tissue and on sorted CD4+ and CD8+ peripheral blood T cells from healthy controls and from alopecia areata patients with either patchy or totalis/universalis disease. Patients received tofacitinib for 6 to 18 months and were then followed off drug for 6 months to check for delayed response and recurrence. Patients on tofacitinib were biopsied at baseline and after 4 and 24 weeks of treatment, and several of the patients also had a later scalp biopsy. General conclusions and limits of the study: Unlike mouse skin, which is dominated by gammadelta T cells, normal human skin has resident alphabeta T cells that are also sequenced, and this complicates analysis of the scalp TCR repertoire. Higher clonality and more expanded CD8+ clones were observed in lesional scalp than in normal scalp, particularly in alopecia totalis/universalis, a finding suggestive of antigenic drive. The treated cohort was small, with a single nonresponder, so links between baseline CD8+ expansion and response need larger studies. Tofacitinib significantly decreased scalp clonality and the number of expanded CD8+ clones among the top 100 scalp clones. Shared TCR sequences between patients were less evident than in mice, which may be partly attributable to HLA diversity in the patient population. During tofacitinib treatment, many expanded lesional clones remained in scalp and blood, and this persistence may partly explain relapse after treatment is stopped.

Library preparation used the immunoSEQ multiplex PCR assay. RNA was extracted from all samples and reverse transcribed into cDNA as template for TCR sequencing. SuperScript III was used to make first-strand cDNA, primed with a 2:1 mix of oligo-dT and random hexamers. Amplification bias was assessed with a synthetic immune receptor repertoire, and residual bias was removed computationally. The paper's data handling went like this. Raw reads were preprocessed for error removal, and CDR3 was defined according to IMGT conventions as running from the conserved cysteine to phenylalanine. Clonality was calculated as 1 minus Shannon entropy normalized by log2 of the number of productive unique TCRs. Scalp TCRbeta sequences were cross-referenced with sorted blood CD4 and CD8 repertoires so that the CD4 or CD8 identity of scalp clones could be inferred. TCRdb carries this immuneACCESS record with in-frame sequences only. Its versions omit some clonotypes, under half of them owing to an unresolved V gene in the studies checked, with the rest unexplained. V and J calls and clone size follow that table, whereas D and trimming were derived from the DNA. This sample lists fewer than 350,000 clones; roughly 50% were detected once. Roughly 1.8% of the sample belongs to the ten largest clones.

The time point tag for this specimen amounts to: 20 to 30 weeks on oral tofacitinib. The treatment or condition label, as the study defines it: oral pan-JAK inhibitor, 5-10 mg twice daily. Peripheral blood and lesional scalp punch biopsies were obtained from patients with alopecia areata. PBMCs were isolated by density centrifugation and stained for CD3, CD4 and CD8, and CD4+ and CD8+ T cells were sorted on a FACSAria. This clone has only a few counts. No cognate antigen has been identified for it. Nothing much larger sits one base from this clone, and base qualities are not available. Here the sequenced sample was CD4+ T cells sorted from blood, taken at week 24, from a patient treated with tofacitinib. This receptor was taken from a human donor with alopecia areata.

The DNA sequence is given as TGTGCCTGGAGTCACGTCGATGAGCAGTTCTTC. Its protein product is CAWSHVDEQFF. The V gene is TRBV30 and the J gene is TRBJ2-1; the D gene lacks a confident call. V drops 2 bases and J drops 8 bases, leaving 7 bases in between. The germline V gene (reference sequence) specifies GTSNPN as CDR1 and SVGIG as CDR2. Reading from cysteine to phenylalanine, the CDR3 counts 11 amino acids. Only the CDR3 DNA stays, 33 bases, in frame from base 1.